These 25 T cell receptor beta chains were all obtained from the same sample, sequenced in a study of T cells in Graves' hyperthyroidism and ophthalmopathy. TCR beta CDR3 region amplification was performed from RNA transcripts. When the TCR CDR3 underwent first-round RT-PCR, the HTBI primer set was used. TCRdb reprocessed the multiplex PCR reads with MiXCR, giving one entry per CDR3 protein. The data contain a few hundred thousand distinct CDR3 sequences, around a fifth of them singletons. Sequencing input: blood. These receptors all stem from a woman between 65 and 79 years old with Graves' ophthalmopathy.

This clonotype appeared many times. The V gene is TRBV20-1, the J gene TRBJ2-1; possibly TRBD1 for D (5 bases). Germline V lookup: CDR1 DFQATT, CDR2 SNEGSKA (reference sequence). This CDR3 is 11 amino acids long. V lost 1 base to trimming and J lost 10 bases, with 8 bases between them. The CDR3 is CSARATVEQFF. The DNA of the CDR3 is TGCAGTGCTAGAGCGACAGTGGAGCAGTTCTTC.

This clonotype was detected only a few times. V gene TRBV6-1 combines with J gene TRBJ1-6, with a weak D call TRBD1 (6 bases). V lost 10 bases and J lost 4, with 17 bases in between. Germline assignment: CDR1 MNHNS and CDR2 SASEGT. The CDR3 runs 15 residues. This CDR3 is CATCQLDSYNSPLHF. The CDR3 DNA reads TGTGCCACCTGTCAACTGGACAGTTATAATTCACCCCTCCACTTT.

The gene calls are TRBV29-1 and TRBJ2-3; D uncertain. Germline V gene sequence: CDR1 SQVTM, CDR2 ANQGSEA. The CDR3 loop spans 12 amino acids. Deletions cut 4 bases from V and 4 bases from J, with 9 bases between. The CDR3 is CSVVWGSDTQYF. CDR3 nucleotide sequence: TGCAGCGTTGTGTGGGGTTCAGATACGCAGTATTTT.

Comments on this clonotype: A much more abundant neighbour one base away suggests this may be a read error. The genes are TRBV2 and TRBJ1-2; 10 nucleotides line up with TRBD1. Unmatched junction bases numbered 6, after V lost 5 bases and J lost 6 bases. Per germline, CDR1 SNHLY and CDR2 FYNNEI. The CDR3 covers 14 residues. The DNA for the CDR3 is TGTGCCAGCAGTCAGACAGGGGGCATAGATGGCTACACCTTC. Its protein product is CASSQTGGIDGYTF.

The chain links TRBV5-1 to TRBJ1-5; TRBD1 might be the D (5 bases). Per germline, CDR1 SGHRS and CDR2 YFSETQ. This CDR3 comprises 16 residues. V lost 0 bases to trimming and J lost 2 bases, with 12 bases between them. The CDR3, as DNA: TGCGCCAGCAGCTTGGCACCCCGAGGGGGCAATCAGCCCCAGCATTTT. It yields the protein CASSLAPRGGNQPQHF. Combining the CDR3 with reference TRBV5-1 and TRBJ1-5 gives the whole variable domain KAGVTQTPRYLIKTRGQQVTLSCSPISGHRSVSWYQQTPGQGLQFLFEYFSETQRNKGNFPGRFSGRQFSNSRSEMNVSTLELGDSALYLCASSLAPRGGNQPQHFGDGTRLSIL.

This clonotype was counted at least ten times. The rearrangement joins TRBV19 to TRBJ1-1; weak D call: TRBD1 (6 bases). V was cut by 8 bases and J by 5 bases, with 15 bases left in between. Germline CDR1 is LNHDA and CDR2 is SQIVND (reference sequence). This CDR3 spans 13 amino acids. CDR3 in amino acids: CASVSAGVTEAFF. DNA of the CDR3: TGTGCCAGTGTTTCGGCAGGGGTGACTGAAGCTTTCTTT.

This clonotype was observed a handful of times. The V and J genes are TRBV3-1 and TRBJ2-5, with unresolved D. Trimming shortened V by 1 base and J by 7 bases, and 10 bases separated the two germline ends. CDR1 is LGHDT, CDR2 YNNKEL, per germline (reference sequence). This CDR3 region has 13 residues. CDR3 nucleotides: TGTGCCAGCAGCCAAGTACTCTCGGGGACCCAGTACTTC. Encoded protein: CASSQVLSGTQYF.

In its sample, this clonotype was seen a few times. This chain uses TRBV5-1 with TRBJ1-2, with D possibly being TRBD1 (5 bases). The V end was cut by 4 bases, the J end by 0 bases, with 10 bases between. CDR1 SGHRS and CDR2 YFSETQ come from the germline V gene. This CDR3 comprises 14 residues. The CDR3 sequence is CASSSGGANYGYTF. CDR3 DNA sequence: TGCGCCAGCAGCAGCGGGGGAGCTAACTATGGCTACACCTTC.

This clonotype showed up just a few times. This sequence joins TRBV25-1 and TRBJ2-7; perhaps TRBD2 as D (5 bases). Germline loops: CDR1 MGHDK, CDR2 SYGVNS. Trimming removed 2 bases at V and 4 bases at J, with 15 bases between. This CDR3 region has 15 residues. The CDR3 is CASSEEGASGYEQYF. The CDR3 DNA sequence: TGTGCCAGCAGTGAAGAGGGAGCGTCAGGTTACGAGCAGTACTTC.

This clonotype showed up many times. The rearrangement uses TRBV12-3 or TRBV12-4 and TRBJ2-1; TRBD1 agrees at 8 bases. The CDR3 consists of 19 residues. Trimming took 5 bases from V and 5 from J; bases not matched to a gene: 20. CDR3 region: CASSLRQGKTVREDNEQFF. The CDR3 DNA sequence: TGTGCCAGCAGTCTCCGACAGGGGAAGACCGTTCGAGAAGACAATGAGCAGTTCTTC.

This chain links TRBV18 with TRBJ1-1; the D is unclear. V was clipped by 0 bases and J by 8 bases, with 16 bases between them. Germline loops: CDR1 KGHSH, CDR2 LQKENI. The CDR3 covers 15 residues. The CDR3 spells CASSPPMRGEAEAFF. The DNA of the CDR3 is TGTGCCAGCTCACCACCGATGAGAGGAGAAGCCGAAGCTTTCTTT.

This chain joins TRBV10-1 and TRBJ1-2; D not resolved. V was pared by 4 bases and J by 3 bases, with 9 bases between. The length of the CDR3 is 13 residues. The V gene's germline CDR1 is WNHNN and CDR2 SYGVQD (reference sequence). In nucleotides, the CDR3 is TGCGCCAGCAGTGTTGACCGTTACTATGGCTACACCTTC. Amino acids: CASSVDRYYGYTF.

This chain joins TRBV5-1 and TRBJ1-3; D is possibly TRBD1 (6 bases). This CDR3 is built from 13 residues. In germline, CDR1 is SGHRS, CDR2 YFSETQ. V was cut by 4 bases and J by 6 bases, with 11 bases left in between. CDR3 nucleotides: TGCGCCAGCAGCCTGGCGGGGGCAAACACCATATATTTT. Translated: CASSLAGANTIYF.

At least ten counts were recorded for this clonotype. This rearrangement joins TRBV28 to TRBJ2-2; possible D gene TRBD1, 5 bases. The V gene's germline CDR1 is MDHEN and CDR2 SYDVKM. Trimming cost V 8 bases and J 9 bases, with 19 bases left between them. The CDR3 runs to 14 residues. DNA of the CDR3: TGTGCCAGCCGACGGCCGCAGGGTCGGAGGGAGCTGTTTTTT. This codes for CASRRPQGRRELFF.

This clonotype was seen repeatedly, ten times or more. This rearrangement joins TRBV7-2 to TRBJ1-1, with D possibly matching TRBD1 (5 bases). CDR1 and CDR2 from the germline V gene are SGHTA and FQGNSA. The CDR3 sequence is 14 residues long. V dropped 5 bases and J dropped 4 bases, with 14 bases sitting between them. The CDR3 region is CASSRGSGGTEAFF. The CDR3 DNA reads as TGTGCCAGCAGCAGGGGCTCCGGAGGCACTGAAGCTTTCTTT.

As DNA, the CDR3 is TGCAGTGCTAGAGGGACTAGCGAAGAGACCCAGTACTTC. This sequence encodes CSARGTSEETQYF. The chain links TRBV20-1 to TRBJ2-5, with 9 bases fitting TRBD2. This CDR3 comprises 13 residues. V trimming: 1 base; J trimming: 3 bases; junction bases outside the gene matches: 0. Germline V CDR1 and CDR2: DFQATT, SNEGSKA (reference sequence).

The chain has TRBV3-1 and TRBJ2-5, with 8 bases identical to TRBD1. The CDR3 runs 18 residues. Germline loops: CDR1 LGHDT, CDR2 YNNKEL (reference sequence). Unmatched junction bases numbered 11, after V lost 0 bases and J lost 2 bases. The CDR3: CASSQDRLFGDRQETQYF. Here the CDR3 DNA reads TGTGCCAGCAGCCAAGATCGCCTGTTCGGGGACAGGCAAGAGACCCAGTACTTC.

The V gene is TRBV7-2, the J gene TRBJ2-7; D possibly matches TRBD1 or TRBD2 (5 bases each). V shed 7 bases and J shed 2 bases, with 15 bases lying between them. Germline values: CDR1 SGHTA, CDR2 FQGNSA. This CDR3 region has 14 residues. The CDR3 spells CASKRGRLTYEQYF. The CDR3 bases are TGTGCCAGCAAGAGGGGTAGACTAACCTACGAGCAGTACTTC.

This clonotype came up many times. The rearrangement links TRBV29-1 to TRBJ1-1, with D perhaps matching TRBD1 (6 bases). Germline lookup yields CDR1 SQVTM and CDR2 ANQGSEA. Between the trimmed V and J ends, which lost 4 bases and 0 bases, there was a span of 9 bases. There are 13 residues in the CDR3. The CDR3: CSVGWDMNTEAFF. DNA of the CDR3: TGCAGCGTTGGTTGGGACATGAACACTGAAGCTTTCTTT.

CDR3 region: CASSPRPGTGQNNEQFF. The CDR3 coding sequence is TGTGCCAGCAGTCCGAGGCCCGGGACAGGGCAAAACAATGAGCAGTTCTTC. The V gene is TRBV6-1, the J gene TRBJ2-1; 9 nucleotides match TRBD1. The CDR3 length is 17 residues. Germline CDR1 is MNHNS and CDR2 is SASEGT. The junction had 13 bases not matched to a gene; V was cut back by 5 bases and J by 5 bases.

There are a few counts of this clonotype. The chain uses TRBV27 and TRBJ2-3, with no clear D. Trimming took off 5 bases at V and 0 bases at J, with 9 bases between the two ends. Looked up from germline, CDR1 is MNHEY and CDR2 is SMNVEV (reference sequence). CDR3 size: 14 residues. CDR3 sequence (DNA): TGTGCCAGCAGTAGGGTGTTCAGCACAGATACGCAGTATTTT. Protein sequence: CASSRVFSTDTQYF.

Turning to this clonotype: This could be a read error, since a much larger clone is one nucleotide away. The CDR3 bases are TGTGCCAGCAGTTCCCCCACCTACGAGCAGTACTTC. Its protein is CASSSPTYEQYF. The chain joins TRBV12-3 or TRBV12-4 to TRBJ2-7, with D uncertain. V was cut by 4 bases and J by 2 bases, with 6 bases left in between. This CDR3 has 12 residues.

In its sample, this clonotype was seen a few times. The chain combines TRBV20-1 with TRBJ2-3; 8 bases agree with TRBD1. CDR3 length equals 15 residues. CDR1 is DFQATT and CDR2 is SNEGSKA in the germline V gene (reference sequence). V lost 0 bases to trimming and J lost 3 bases; unmatched junction nucleotides: 5. CDR3 sequence reads: CSARDQTGATDTQYF. Written as DNA, the CDR3 is TGCAGTGCTAGAGACCAGACAGGGGCGACAGATACGCAGTATTTT.

This clonotype came up many times. The chain couples TRBV18 to TRBJ1-1; D is ambiguous. The germline CDR1 and CDR2 sequences are KGHSH and LQKENI. V lost 3 bases to trimming and J lost 7 bases, with 9 bases between them. There are 12 residues in the CDR3. CDR3 in DNA: TGTGCCAGCTCACCTCGGCCCATTGAAGCTTTCTTT. Translating it yields CASSPRPIEAFF. The full variable domain, in which reference TRBV18 and TRBJ1-1 provide the parts outside the CDR3, is NAGVMQNPRHLVRRRGQEARLRCSPMKGHSHVYWYRQLPEEGLKFMVYLQKENIIDESGMPKERFSAEFPKEGPSILRIQQVVRGDSAAYFCASSPRPIEAFFGQGTRLTVV.

This clonotype was detected many times. V gene TRBV28 combines with J gene TRBJ2-3; tentatively, D is TRBD2 (6 bases). V was shortened by 5 bases and J by 7 bases, with 25 bases between the two germline ends. This CDR3 has 17 residues. Per germline, CDR1 MDHEN and CDR2 SYDVKM. In nucleotides, the CDR3 is TGTGCCAGCAGTACCCTCGGAGGGAGCCGCGAGCATAATACGCAGTATTTT. Translation gives CASSTLGGSREHNTQYF.